A single sample gave rise to the 19 T cell receptor beta chains below, sequenced in a study of tumor-infiltrating lymphocytes in primary liver carcinoma. Synthesis of TCR beta cDNA was carried out from about 540 ng total RNA with a constant-region primer. Slightly modified ARM-PCR, run as three nested multiplex PCR rounds, produced the TCR beta libraries. A C-beta reverse primer and TRBV1-TRBV30 forward primers served in each of the first two PCR rounds, at 10 cycles apiece. TCRdb called the multiplex PCR reads again in MiXCR, with one record for every CDR3 protein. The sample records fewer than 250,000 distinct CDR3 sequences, around 85% being singletons. DNA and RNA were both co-extracted from approximately 20-30 mg of bulk tissue that had not been sorted. The specimen was tumor tissue from primary liver carcinoma. All receptors come from a man in his forties with primary liver carcinoma and hepatitis B virus infection.

This clonotype showed up just once. V gene TRBV27 combines with J gene TRBJ2-1, with 13 bases that match TRBD2. This CDR3 has 19 amino acids. Losses at the gene ends were 7 bases for V and 3 bases for J; bases not matched to a gene: 15. Germline lookup yields CDR1 MNHEY and CDR2 SMNVEV (reference sequence). The CDR3 loop is CASTARTSGSLRYYNEQFF. DNA of the CDR3: TGTGCCAGCACCGCTAGGACTAGCGGGAGCCTGAGGTACTACAATGAGCAGTTCTTC.

This clonotype showed up many times. V is TRBV10-3 and J is TRBJ1-2; D possibly corresponds to TRBD1 (5 bases). V shed 6 bases and J shed 3 bases, with 11 bases lying between them. The CDR3 sequence is 13 residues long. Germline V CDR1 and CDR2: ENHRY, SYGVKD. The CDR3 sequence is CAIRVDRDYGYTF. The CDR3 nucleotides are TGTGCCATCAGAGTCGACAGAGACTATGGCTACACCTTC.

Turning to this clonotype: Since a much larger clone is just one base distant, this may be a read error. J is TRBJ2-1 and V is TRBV7-9, with D hard to call. Germline V gene sequence: CDR1 SEHNR, CDR2 FQNEAQ (reference sequence). This CDR3 contains 16 residues. The CDR3 DNA follows: TGTCCCAGCAGCTCTGCTACCCGAACACCCAACAATGAGCAGTTCTTC. Translated, it gives CPSSSATRTPNNEQFF.

With regard to this clonotype: One junction end does not reproduce the germline sequence, and a read error may be involved. V is TRBV5-5 and J is TRBJ2-3; 10 bases are shared with TRBD2. CDR1 SGHKS and CDR2 YYEKEE come from the germline V gene (reference sequence). The CDR3 runs to 16 residues. CDR3 protein: CASRLLAAGGGDTQCF. In DNA form, the CDR3 reads TGTGCCAGCAGACTCTTAGCAGCGGGAGGGGGGGATACGCAGTGTTTT.

The chain combines TRBV6-6 with TRBJ1-5, with TRBD1 matching over 9 bases. J gave up 11 bases and V 9 bases, and 17 bases lay outside the gene matches. CDR1 and CDR2 from the germline V gene are MNHNY and SVGAGI (reference sequence). This CDR3 has 15 residues. CDR3 coding DNA: TGTGCCAGTAGTCTAAGTCCGACAGGGGGACAGTCCCAGCATTTT. Protein sequence: CASSLSPTGGQSQHF.

As for this clonotype: The junction departs from the called germline gene at one end, perhaps through a read error. The DNA of the CDR3 is TGCACCAGCAGCCAAGATTTTGACCTCAGGATGAACACTGAAGCTTTCTTC. Translation gives CTSSQDFDLRMNTEAFF. This sequence joins TRBV4-1 and TRBJ1-1; D gene ambiguous. The CDR3 covers 17 residues. Germline values: CDR1 MGHRA, CDR2 YSYEKL.

Points on this clonotype: Germline is not matched at one junction end, which may reflect a read error. In nucleotides, the CDR3 is TGTGCCGGTACCGGGACGGGGTGTGCTGGGGCCAACATCCTGACTTTC. It yields the protein CAGTGTGCAGANILTF. This chain links TRBV6-1 with TRBJ2-6, with D perhaps being TRBD1 or TRBD2 (5 bases each). This CDR3 has 16 amino acids. Germline loops: CDR1 MNHNS, CDR2 SASEGT.

With respect to this clonotype: Sequence at one end of the junction differs from germline and may be a read error. CDR3 amino acids: CASSPPGGRTDKQYF. The CDR3 region has the DNA TGTGCCAGCAGCCCGCCTGGGGGGCGAACAGATAAGCAGTATTTT. The chain joins TRBV12-3 or TRBV12-4 to TRBJ2-3; D is perhaps TRBD1 or TRBD2 (6 bases each). This CDR3 is built from 15 residues.

As regards this clonotype: This CDR3 is missing its conserved last phenylalanine or tryptophan, likely due to a read error. V and J are TRBV12-3 or TRBV12-4 and TRBJ2-2, with 9 positions matching TRBD1. CDR3 size: 15 residues. Here the CDR3 reads CVSSHDRGGTGELFI. The CDR3 DNA reads TGTGTCAGCAGCCACGACAGGGGGGGCACCGGGGAGCTGTTTATT.

The V gene is TRBV7-9, the J gene TRBJ2-5; D not certain. The V end was cut by 7 bases, the J end by 0 bases, with 9 bases between. The CDR3 runs 13 residues. CDR1 and CDR2 from the germline V gene are SEHNR and FQNEAQ (reference sequence). The chain's CDR3 is CASNFRDQETQYF. The CDR3 region has the DNA TGTGCCAGCAACTTTCGGGACCAAGAGACCCAGTACTTC. The complete variable domain, with remaining parts taken from reference TRBV7-9 and TRBJ2-5, reads DTGVSQNPRHKITKRGQNVTFRCDPISEHNRLYWYRQTLGQGPEFLTYFQNEAQLEKSRLLSDRFSAERPKGSFSTLEIQRTEQGDSAMYLCASNFRDQETQYFGPGTRLLVL.

The J gene is TRBJ1-5, the V gene TRBV6-1, with D hard to call. Germline V gene lookup returns CDR1 MNHNS and CDR2 SASEGT. This CDR3 has 14 residues. The V and J ends lost 3 bases and 11 bases respectively, with 17 bases between them. CDR3 protein: CASSEASEKASQHF. The CDR3 region has the DNA TGTGCCAGCAGTGAGGCTAGCGAAAAGGCGTCCCAGCATTTT.

About this clonotype: This may be a read error: a much more frequent sequence differs by one nucleotide. The rearrangement uses TRBV28 and TRBJ2-5; D might be TRBD1 (6 bases). Germline assignment: CDR1 MDHEN and CDR2 SYDVKM. CDR3 size: 13 residues. For the CDR3, the DNA is TGTGCCAACAGTTTGGGGGACACAGAGACCCAGTACTTC. It codes for CANSLGDTETQYF.

As for this clonotype: At one boundary the junction diverges from the germline segment, which might be a read error. Written as DNA, the CDR3 is TGTGCCAGCGCGGGTCAGTTGGACACCGGGGAGATGTTTTTC. It specifies CASAGQLDTGEMFF. V is TRBV11-2 and J is TRBJ2-2, with D perhaps assigned TRBD1 or TRBD2 (5 bases each). The germline gives CDR1 SGHAT, CDR2 FQNNGV. This CDR3 has 14 amino acids.

A note on this clonotype: One end of the junction does not line up with germline, which may come from a read error. This chain uses TRBV6-5 with TRBJ2-3; D is unclear. The CDR3 extends over 15 amino acids. Germline lookup yields CDR1 MNHEY and CDR2 SVGAGI. CDR3 in amino acids: CASRLGATNTDTRYF. CDR3 bases: TGTGCCAGCAGGTTGGGTGCTACTAACACAGATACGCGGTATTTT.

This clonotype was recorded only once. The chain is built from TRBV6-1 and TRBJ2-5; no clear D gene. The CDR3 has 13 residues. V dropped 6 bases and J dropped 6 bases, with 14 bases sitting between them. Germline V gives CDR1 MNHNS, CDR2 SASEGT. As DNA, the CDR3 is TGTGCCAGCAGCCTAGTATCGTGGAAGACCCAGTACTTC. It encodes CASSLVSWKTQYF.

Worth noting for this clonotype: The conserved phenylalanine or tryptophan is not found at the CDR3 terminus, so this likely reflects a read error. The limits of the CDR3 on the DNA are not certain, so only TCRdb's listed CDR3 is given. The chain links TRBV5-6 to TRBJ2-7; TRBD2, the D gene given by the table, was not confirmed from the DNA. Inclusive of both ends, the CDR3 amounts to 14 amino acids. CDR1 and CDR2 from the germline V gene are SGHDT and YYEEEE. Here the CDR3 reads CASSFPGLTYEHYL.

Comments on this clonotype: Here the CDR3 omits its conserved ending phenylalanine or tryptophan, so a read error is the likely source. V and J are TRBV4-1 and TRBJ1-2; D ambiguous. The CDR3 runs to 20 residues. The germline V gene has CDR1 MGHRA and CDR2 YSYEKL. The CDR3 nucleotides are TGCGCCAGCAGCCAAGAGGGGTACCCCCCCGCTGCCCAACCTACCTATGGTTACACCTCC. This codes for CASSQEGYPPAAQPTYGYTS.

This rearrangement joins TRBV18 to TRBJ2-3; 11 nucleotides match TRBD2. Germline V CDR1 and CDR2: KGHSH, LQKENI. There are 18 residues in the CDR3. V lost 1 base to trimming and J lost 2 bases; unmatched junction nucleotides: 8. DNA for the CDR3: TGTGCCAGCTCACCACAAGTCGGGACTAGCGGAGCCACAGATACGCAGTATTTT. Translating it yields CASSPQVGTSGATDTQYF. Drawing the rest from reference TRBV18 and TRBJ2-3, the complete variable domain is NAGVMQNPRHLVRRRGQEARLRCSPMKGHSHVYWYRQLPEEGLKFMVYLQKENIIDESGMPKERFSAEFPKEGPSILRIQQVVRGDSAAYFCASSPQVGTSGATDTQYFGPGTRLTVL.

In this sample, this clonotype turned up once. Lacking the conserved final phenylalanine or tryptophan, this CDR3 likely reflects a read error. No DNA is shown, since the ends of the CDR3 on it are uncertain; the CDR3 is the one TCRdb lists. The chain joins TRBV11-2 to TRBJ2-4. Germline V lookup: CDR1 SGHAT, CDR2 FQNNGV. The CDR3 spans 15 amino acids, including both terminal residues. The CDR3 sequence is CASTTSAVAKNIHYS.